The 14 T cell receptor beta chains below come from one sample, sequenced in a study of identical twins. TCRdb itself ran the 5' RACE reads through MiXCR, one entry per CDR3 protein. This table holds approximately 550,000 distinct CDR3 sequences, under 25% found once. These data are also associated with another study on yellow fever vaccine responses in identical twins.

Sequenced sample: CD4+ T cells sorted from blood. The receptors here all came from a woman aged 18-30 years in good health.

The table lists this clonotype with a few counts. The chain links TRBV11-2 to TRBJ2-3, with 12 bases aligning to TRBD2. Trimming removed 5 bases from V and 6 bases from J; junction bases left unmatched: 9. Germline V gene lookup returns CDR1 SGHAT and CDR2 FQNNGV. The length of the CDR3 is 16 residues. CDR3 loop: CASSKLAGGPGDTQYF. As DNA, the CDR3 is TGTGCCAGCAGCAAACTAGCGGGAGGCCCCGGCGATACGCAGTATTTT.

This clonotype was seen at least ten times. The J gene is TRBJ2-1, the V gene TRBV5-1, with D perhaps TRBD2 (5 bases). Trimming shortened V by 4 bases and J by 8 bases, and 16 bases separated the two germline ends. CDR3 length equals 14 residues. Germline values: CDR1 SGHRS, CDR2 YFSETQ. CDR3 loop: CASSPPTLAYEQFF. The CDR3, as DNA: TGCGCCAGCAGCCCTCCGACCCTAGCCTATGAGCAGTTCTTC.

This clonotype occurred many times. The rearrangement links TRBV4-1 to TRBJ2-3; TRBD2 matches at 7 bases. J gave up 4 bases and V 0 bases, and 13 bases lay outside the gene matches. The V gene's germline CDR1 is MGHRA and CDR2 YSYEKL. The CDR3 is 18 residues long. The chain's CDR3 is CASSQDGGRAFTADTQYF. The DNA of the CDR3 is TGCGCCAGCAGCCAAGATGGTGGGAGGGCCTTTACCGCAGATACGCAGTATTTT.

The gene calls are TRBV12-3 or TRBV12-4 and TRBJ2-1, with TRBD1 identical over 8 bases. This CDR3 contains 14 residues. The V segment lost 5 bases and the J segment 6 bases; nucleotides outside the gene matches: 6. The CDR3 nucleotides are TGTGCCAGCAGTGCACGACAGGGGCGCAATGAGCAGTTCTTC. Translated: CASSARQGRNEQFF.

This clonotype was seen more than once but under ten times. The chain combines TRBV5-1 with TRBJ2-7, with D possibly being TRBD1 (7 bases). Germline CDR1 reads SGHRS; CDR2 reads YFSETQ. The CDR3 is 17 amino acids. V lost 3 bases and J lost 1, with 20 bases in between. The CDR3, as DNA: TGCGCCAGCAGCTCCAGAGGGCAGGGGGGCCCTTCCTACGAGCAGTACTTC. Amino acids: CASSSRGQGGPSYEQYF.

J is TRBJ2-4 and V is TRBV4-2; TRBD2 matches 8 bases. CDR3 length equals 16 residues. Looked up from germline, CDR1 is LGHNA and CDR2 is YNFKEQ. The V and J ends lost 0 bases and 8 bases, in that order; junction bases with no gene match: 9. DNA for the CDR3: TGTGCCAGCAGCCAAGACGTAGCGGGACTTAGGGACATTCAGTACTTC. It encodes CASSQDVAGLRDIQYF.

This clonotype turned up a few times. The chain employs TRBV5-1 and TRBJ2-7; TRBD2 matches at 8 bases. This CDR3 contains 14 residues. CDR1 and CDR2 from the germline V gene are SGHRS and YFSETQ. With 7 bases clipped from V and 4 bases from J, the junction kept 10 bases outside the gene matches. The CDR3 sequence: CASSRSSGGYEQYV. Written as DNA, the CDR3 is TGCGCCAGCTCCCGGAGCAGCGGGGGTTACGAGCAGTACGTC.

This clonotype was detected a few times. The chain has TRBV24-1 and TRBJ2-3; D is unresolved. CDR1 and CDR2 (germline): KGHDR, SFDVKD. Trimming took 4 bases from V and 7 from J, leaving 11 bases between them. This CDR3 is 13 amino acids long. Here the CDR3 DNA reads TGTGCCACCAGTGACCGCACCCAGTATACGCAGTATTTT. It yields the protein CATSDRTQYTQYF.

The V and J genes are TRBV20-1 and TRBJ2-7, with 10 bases matching TRBD2. V dropped 5 bases and J dropped 0; count of bases not matched to a gene: 7. The CDR3 runs to 15 residues. Germline V gene sequence: CDR1 DFQATT, CDR2 SNEGSKA (reference sequence). The CDR3 loop reads CSAYPTSGNSYEQYF. The CDR3, as DNA: TGCAGTGCTTACCCCACTAGCGGGAACTCCTACGAGCAGTACTTC.

This chain uses TRBV3-1 with TRBJ1-5, with D tentatively TRBD1 (5 bases). The CDR3 length is 13 residues. Germline V lookup: CDR1 LGHDT, CDR2 YNNKEL (reference sequence). V dropped 4 bases and J dropped 5 bases, with 9 bases sitting between them. The CDR3 DNA follows: TGTGCCAGCAGCCGGACATCTGATCAGCCCCAGCATTTT. Its translation: CASSRTSDQPQHF.

CDR3 bases: TGTGCCACCAGTGATCCGGGACAGGGGGCATATGAGACCCAGTACTTC. It translates to CATSDPGQGAYETQYF. V is TRBV24-1 and J is TRBJ2-5; 12 bases align to TRBD1. This CDR3 region has 16 residues. V was clipped by 3 bases and J by 5 bases; unmatched bases: 6. CDR1 KGHDR and CDR2 SFDVKD come from the germline V gene.

About this clonotype itself: This clone may be a read error of a much larger clone one base away. V is TRBV27 and J is TRBJ1-2, with D perhaps TRBD1 (5 bases). The CDR3 extends over 15 amino acids. Germline V lookup: CDR1 MNHEY, CDR2 SMNVEV (reference sequence). CDR3 region: CASGTRQLANYDYTF. As DNA, the CDR3 is TGTGCCAGCGGTACCCGACAGCTAGCTAACTATGACTACACCTTC.

There are a few counts of this clonotype. The chain combines TRBV5-1 with TRBJ2-1, with 8 bases identical to TRBD2. The CDR3 contains 17 residues. Germline V CDR1 and CDR2: SGHRS, YFSETQ. The ends lost 0 bases at V and 10 bases at J; junction bases unmatched: 15. CDR3 in DNA: TGCGCCAGCAGCTTGGTAGGGCGGGGGGATTCGTTTAAAGAGCAGTTCTTC. Translating it yields CASSLVGRGDSFKEQFF.

This clonotype was detected only a few times. In DNA, the CDR3 is TGTGCCACCAGTGAGCCCGGACAGAGCACAGATACGCAGTATTTT. Protein sequence: CATSEPGQSTDTQYF. The rearrangement links TRBV24-1 to TRBJ2-3, with D tentatively TRBD1 (6 bases). There are 15 residues in the CDR3. Between the trimmed V and J ends, which lost 4 bases and 0 bases, there was a span of 10 bases. Germline CDR1 reads KGHDR; CDR2 reads SFDVKD.